This T cell receptor (beta chain) originates from a study of T cell responses to AZD1222 COVID-19 vaccine. Overall study context: Second-dose recipients at about 4 or about 12 weeks were treated as one pooled group.

This clone has a single count. No antigen is known for it. Study-wide results and limits: Clonal diversity was possibly underestimated; the donors were predominantly white British and more often female. Vaccine-associated CD4 TCRs ranged over spike, dominating at 160-218 and 743-854. Sampling that yielded the repertoires occurred only after the peak T cell response.

The CDR3 contains 16 residues. Germline V gives CDR1 LNHNV, CDR2 YYDKDF (reference sequence). Trimming at V came to 5 bases and at J to 10 bases, leaving 16 bases not matched to a gene. Using immunoSEQ multiplex PCR, the repertoire was profiled, and TCRdb retains in-frame clones only, with some absent. Of 85,000 to 100,000 clones detected, approximately 91% appear once; the ten largest clones hold around a fifth. The material sequenced was peripheral blood, taken on day 0 of AZD1222 vaccination. This TCR was sampled from an adult in good health. This chain uses TRBV15 with TRBJ2-3, with TRBD2 matching 9 bases. CDR3 bases: TGTGCCACCAGCGGGCAGCGGGGGGCCTCCGGCGGGGCGCAGTATTTT. It codes for CATSGQRGASGGAQYF.